This T cell receptor beta chain was sequenced during a study of patients and donors after allogeneic stem cell transplantation. TCRdb ran MiXCR on the RT-PCR reads and lists one entry per CDR3 protein. The sample holds some 200,000 distinct CDR3 sequences, about 40% seen once. The CDR3 sequence is 18 residues long. The V end lost 5 bases, the J end lost 8 bases, and 28 bases lay between the germline ends. Germline V gene sequence: CDR1 MNHEY, CDR2 SMNVEV (reference sequence). This TCR came from a human donor who was either an allogeneic HSCT recipient or a stem cell or donor lymphocyte infusion donor (not recorded which). It is not recorded whose cells these are; they may come from a transplant donor. The chain joins TRBV27 to TRBJ2-1; D possibly corresponds to TRBD2 (6 bases). The sample comprised blood, either unsorted or a sorted T cell fraction (not recorded which). The CDR3 bases are TGTGCCAGCAGTCCACCCCCGGACGGGAGAGGGCCGGAGGATGAGCAGTTCTTC. Protein sequence: CASSPPPDGRGPEDEQFF.